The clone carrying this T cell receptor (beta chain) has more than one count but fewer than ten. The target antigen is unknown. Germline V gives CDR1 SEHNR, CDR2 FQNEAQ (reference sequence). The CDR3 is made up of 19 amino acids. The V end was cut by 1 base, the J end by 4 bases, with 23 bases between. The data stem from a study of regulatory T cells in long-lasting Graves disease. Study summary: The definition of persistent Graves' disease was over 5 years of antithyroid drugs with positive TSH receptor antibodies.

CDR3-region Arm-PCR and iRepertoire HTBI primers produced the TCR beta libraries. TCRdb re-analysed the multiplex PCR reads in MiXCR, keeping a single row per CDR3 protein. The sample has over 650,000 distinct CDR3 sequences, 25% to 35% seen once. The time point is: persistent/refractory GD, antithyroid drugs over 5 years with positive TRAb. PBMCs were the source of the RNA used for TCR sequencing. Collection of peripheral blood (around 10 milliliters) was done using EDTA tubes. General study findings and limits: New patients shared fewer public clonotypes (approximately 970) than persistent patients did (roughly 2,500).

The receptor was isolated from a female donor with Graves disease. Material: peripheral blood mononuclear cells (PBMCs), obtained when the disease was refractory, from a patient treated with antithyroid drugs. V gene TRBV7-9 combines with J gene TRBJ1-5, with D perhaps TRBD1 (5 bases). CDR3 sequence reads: CASSLGRDAQGEGNQPQHF. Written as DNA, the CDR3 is TGTGCCAGCAGCTTAGGAAGGGACGCCCAAGGGGAGGGGAATCAGCCCCAGCATTTT. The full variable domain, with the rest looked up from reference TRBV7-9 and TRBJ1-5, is DTGVSQNPRHKITKRGQNVTFRCDPISEHNRLYWYRQTLGQGPEFLTYFQNEAQLEKSRLLSDRFSAERPKGSFSTLEIQRTEQGDSAMYLCASSLGRDAQGEGNQPQHFGDGTRLSIL.